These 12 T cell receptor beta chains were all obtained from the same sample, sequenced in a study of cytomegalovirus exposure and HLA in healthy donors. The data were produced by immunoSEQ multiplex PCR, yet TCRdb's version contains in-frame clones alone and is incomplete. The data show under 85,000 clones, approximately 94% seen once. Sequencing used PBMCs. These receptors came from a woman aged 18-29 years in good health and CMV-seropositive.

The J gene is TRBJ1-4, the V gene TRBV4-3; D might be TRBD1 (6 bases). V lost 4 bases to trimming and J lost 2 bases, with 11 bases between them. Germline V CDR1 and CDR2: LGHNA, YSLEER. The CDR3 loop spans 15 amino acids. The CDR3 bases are TGCGCCAGCAGCCCTCTGACAGGCACTAATGAAAAACTGTTTTTT. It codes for CASSPLTGTNEKLFF.

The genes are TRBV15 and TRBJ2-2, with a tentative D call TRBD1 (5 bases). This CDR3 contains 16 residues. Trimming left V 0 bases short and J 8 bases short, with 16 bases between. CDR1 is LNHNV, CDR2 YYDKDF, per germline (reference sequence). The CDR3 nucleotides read TGTGCCACCAGCAGAGACGACAGAGCAGGTTGGGGGGAGCTGTTTTTT. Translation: CATSRDDRAGWGELFF.

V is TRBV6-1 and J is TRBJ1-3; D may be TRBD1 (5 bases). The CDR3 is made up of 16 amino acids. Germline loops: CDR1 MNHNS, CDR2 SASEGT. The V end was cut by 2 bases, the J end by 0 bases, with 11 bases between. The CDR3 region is CASSERQGNSGNTIYF. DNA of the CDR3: TGTGCCAGCAGTGAACGTCAGGGTAACTCTGGAAACACCATATATTTT.

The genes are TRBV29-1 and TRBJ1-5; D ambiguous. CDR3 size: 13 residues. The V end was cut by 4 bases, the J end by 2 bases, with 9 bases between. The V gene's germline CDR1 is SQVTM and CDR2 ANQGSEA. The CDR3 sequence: CSVAMEGNQPQHF. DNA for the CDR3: TGCAGCGTTGCCATGGAGGGCAATCAGCCCCAGCATTTT.

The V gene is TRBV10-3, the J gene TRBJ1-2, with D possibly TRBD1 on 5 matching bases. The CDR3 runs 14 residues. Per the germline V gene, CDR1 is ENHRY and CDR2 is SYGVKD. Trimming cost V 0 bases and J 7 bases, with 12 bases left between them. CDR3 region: CAISESGEESGYTF. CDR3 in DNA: TGTGCCATCAGTGAGTCAGGGGAAGAGTCTGGCTACACCTTC.

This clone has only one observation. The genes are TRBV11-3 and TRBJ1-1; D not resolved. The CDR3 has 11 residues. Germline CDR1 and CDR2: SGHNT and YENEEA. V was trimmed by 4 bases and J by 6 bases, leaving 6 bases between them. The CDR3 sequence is CASSYVSEAFF. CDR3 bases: TGTGCCAGCAGCTATGTATCTGAAGCTTTCTTT.

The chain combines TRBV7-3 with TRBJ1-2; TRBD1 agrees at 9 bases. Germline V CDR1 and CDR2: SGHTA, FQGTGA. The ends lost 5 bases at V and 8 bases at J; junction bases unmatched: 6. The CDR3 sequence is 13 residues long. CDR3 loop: CASSRDRESGYTF. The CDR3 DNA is TGTGCCAGCAGCCGGGACAGGGAGAGCGGCTACACCTTC. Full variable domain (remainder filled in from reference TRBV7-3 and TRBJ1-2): GAGVSQTPSNKVTEKGKYVELRCDPISGHTALYWYRQSLGQGPEFLIYFQGTGAADDSGLPNDRFFAVRPEGSVSTLKIQRTERGDSAVYLCASSRDRESGYTFGSGTRLTVV.

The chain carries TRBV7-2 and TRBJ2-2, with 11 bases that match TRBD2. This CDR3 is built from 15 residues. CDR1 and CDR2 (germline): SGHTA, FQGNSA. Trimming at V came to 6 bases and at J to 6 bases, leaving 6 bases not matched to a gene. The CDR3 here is CASSSPGLAAGELFF. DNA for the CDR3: TGTGCCAGCAGTTCTCCGGGACTAGCGGCCGGGGAGCTGTTTTTT. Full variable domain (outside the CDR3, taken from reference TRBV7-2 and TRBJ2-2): GAGVSQSPSNKVTEKGKDVELRCDPISGHTALYWYRQSLGQGLEFLIYFQGNSAPDKSGLPSDRFSAERTGGSVSTLTIQRTQQEDSAVYLCASSSPGLAAGELFFGEGSRLTVL.

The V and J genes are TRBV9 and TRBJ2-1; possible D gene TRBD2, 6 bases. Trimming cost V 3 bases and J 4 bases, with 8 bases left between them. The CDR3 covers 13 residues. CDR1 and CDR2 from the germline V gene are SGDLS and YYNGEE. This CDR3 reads CASSAGTYNEQFF. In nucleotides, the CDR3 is TGTGCCAGCAGCGCAGGGACTTACAATGAGCAGTTCTTC.

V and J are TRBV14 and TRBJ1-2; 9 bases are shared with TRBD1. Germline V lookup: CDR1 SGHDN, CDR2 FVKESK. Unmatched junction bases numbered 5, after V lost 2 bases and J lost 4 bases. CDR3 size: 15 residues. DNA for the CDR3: TGTGCCAGCAGCCAATGGACAGGGGATGTCTATGGCTACACCTTC. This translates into CASSQWTGDVYGYTF.

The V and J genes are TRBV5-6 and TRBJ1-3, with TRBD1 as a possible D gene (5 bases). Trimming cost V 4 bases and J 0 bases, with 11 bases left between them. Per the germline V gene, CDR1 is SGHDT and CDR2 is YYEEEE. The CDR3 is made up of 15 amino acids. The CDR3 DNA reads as TGTGCCAGCAGCGAGCAGGGCTACTCTGGAAACACCATATATTTT. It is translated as CASSEQGYSGNTIYF.

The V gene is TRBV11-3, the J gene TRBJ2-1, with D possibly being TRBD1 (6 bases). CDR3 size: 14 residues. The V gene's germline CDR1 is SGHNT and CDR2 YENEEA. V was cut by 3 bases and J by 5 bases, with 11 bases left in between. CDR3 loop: CASSLTDRDNEQFF. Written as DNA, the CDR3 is TGTGCCAGCAGCTTGACGGACAGAGACAATGAGCAGTTCTTC.